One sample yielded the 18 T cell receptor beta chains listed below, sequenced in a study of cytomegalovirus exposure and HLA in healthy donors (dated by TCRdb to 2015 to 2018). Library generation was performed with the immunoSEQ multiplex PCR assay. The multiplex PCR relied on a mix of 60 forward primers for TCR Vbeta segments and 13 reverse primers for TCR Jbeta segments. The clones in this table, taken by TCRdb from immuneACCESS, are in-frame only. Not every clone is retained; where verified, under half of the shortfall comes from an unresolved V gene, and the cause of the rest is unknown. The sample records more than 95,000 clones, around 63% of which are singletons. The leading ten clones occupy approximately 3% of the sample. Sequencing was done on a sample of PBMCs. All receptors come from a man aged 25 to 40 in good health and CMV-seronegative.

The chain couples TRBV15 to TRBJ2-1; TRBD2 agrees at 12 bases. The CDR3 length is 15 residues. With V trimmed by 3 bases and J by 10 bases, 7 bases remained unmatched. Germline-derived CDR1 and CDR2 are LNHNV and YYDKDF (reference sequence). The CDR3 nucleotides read TGTGCCACCAGCAGTCGGCTAGCGGGAGGGAACGAGCAGTTCTTC. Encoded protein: CATSSRLAGGNEQFF.

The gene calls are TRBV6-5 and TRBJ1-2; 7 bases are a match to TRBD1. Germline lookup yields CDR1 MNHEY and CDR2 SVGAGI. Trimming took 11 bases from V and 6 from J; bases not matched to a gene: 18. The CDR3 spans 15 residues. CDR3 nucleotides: TGTGCCGGCCGACCCGGGACAGTTGCGTTCCATGGCTACACCTTC. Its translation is CAGRPGTVAFHGYTF.

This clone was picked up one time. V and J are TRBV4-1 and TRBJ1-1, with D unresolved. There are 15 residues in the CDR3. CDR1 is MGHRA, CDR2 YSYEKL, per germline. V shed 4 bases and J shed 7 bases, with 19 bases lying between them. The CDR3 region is CASSPQSGRVDEAFF. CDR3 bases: TGCGCCAGCAGCCCCCAATCGGGGAGGGTAGATGAAGCTTTCTTT.

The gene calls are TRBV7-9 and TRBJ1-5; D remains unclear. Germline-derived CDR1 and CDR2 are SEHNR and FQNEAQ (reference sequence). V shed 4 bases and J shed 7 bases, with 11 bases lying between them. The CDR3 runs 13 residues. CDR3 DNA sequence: TGTGCCAGCAGCTCCTCAGGCGTGCAGCCCCAGCATTTT. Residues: CASSSSGVQPQHF. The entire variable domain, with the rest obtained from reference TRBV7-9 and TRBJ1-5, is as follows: DTGVSQNPRHKITKRGQNVTFRCDPISEHNRLYWYRQTLGQGPEFLTYFQNEAQLEKSRLLSDRFSAERPKGSFSTLEIQRTEQGDSAMYLCASSSSGVQPQHFGDGTRLSIL.

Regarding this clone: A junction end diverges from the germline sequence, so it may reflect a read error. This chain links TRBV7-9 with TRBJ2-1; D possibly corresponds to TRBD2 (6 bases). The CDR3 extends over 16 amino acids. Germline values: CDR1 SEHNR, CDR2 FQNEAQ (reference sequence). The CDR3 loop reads CSSSLSLASSYNEQFF. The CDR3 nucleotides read TGTTCCAGCAGCTTAAGTCTAGCGAGCTCCTACAATGAGCAGTTCTTC.

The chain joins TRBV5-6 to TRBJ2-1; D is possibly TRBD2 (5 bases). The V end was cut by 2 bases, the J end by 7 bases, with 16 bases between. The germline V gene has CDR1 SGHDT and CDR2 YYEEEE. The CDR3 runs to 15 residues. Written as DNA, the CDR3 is TGTGCCAGCAGCTTCAGATCCTCCTGGGAGAATGAGCAGTTCTTC. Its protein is CASSFRSSWENEQFF.

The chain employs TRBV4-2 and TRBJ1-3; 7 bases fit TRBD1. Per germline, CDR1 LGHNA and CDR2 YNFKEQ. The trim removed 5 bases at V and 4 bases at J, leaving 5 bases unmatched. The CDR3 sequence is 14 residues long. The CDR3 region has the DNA TGTGCCAGCAGCTTGACAGGGACGGGAAACACCATATATTTT. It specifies CASSLTGTGNTIYF.

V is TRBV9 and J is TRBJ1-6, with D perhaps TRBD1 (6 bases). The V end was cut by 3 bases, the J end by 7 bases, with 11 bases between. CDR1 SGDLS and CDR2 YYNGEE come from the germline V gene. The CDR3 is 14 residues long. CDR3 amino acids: CASSAGQWNSPLHF. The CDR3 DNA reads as TGTGCCAGCAGCGCGGGACAATGGAATTCACCCCTCCACTTT.

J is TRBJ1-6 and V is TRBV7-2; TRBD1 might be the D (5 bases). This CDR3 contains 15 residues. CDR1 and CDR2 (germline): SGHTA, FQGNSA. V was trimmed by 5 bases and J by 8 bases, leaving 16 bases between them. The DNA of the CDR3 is TGTGCCAGCAGCCAACAGGAGGGAGTATATTCACCCCTCCACTTT. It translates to CASSQQEGVYSPLHF.

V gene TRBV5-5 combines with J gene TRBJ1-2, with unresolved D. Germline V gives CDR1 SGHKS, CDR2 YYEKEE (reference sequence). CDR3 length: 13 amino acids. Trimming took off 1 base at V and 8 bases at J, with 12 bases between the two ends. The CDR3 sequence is CASSLFREQGYTF. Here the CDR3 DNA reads TGTGCCAGCAGCTTGTTCCGGGAACAAGGCTACACCTTC.

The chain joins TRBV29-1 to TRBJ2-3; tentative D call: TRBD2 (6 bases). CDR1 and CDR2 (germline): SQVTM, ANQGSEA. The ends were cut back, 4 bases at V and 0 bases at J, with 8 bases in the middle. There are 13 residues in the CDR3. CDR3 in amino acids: CSVVLASTDTQYF. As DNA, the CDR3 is TGCAGCGTTGTTCTAGCGAGCACAGATACGCAGTATTTT.

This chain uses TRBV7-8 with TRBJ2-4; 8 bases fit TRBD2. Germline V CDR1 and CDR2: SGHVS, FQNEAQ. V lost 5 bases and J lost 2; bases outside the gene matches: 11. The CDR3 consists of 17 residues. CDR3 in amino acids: CASSRGREGLTKNIQYF. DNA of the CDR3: TGTGCCAGCAGCAGGGGTCGGGAGGGGCTGACCAAAAACATTCAGTACTTC.

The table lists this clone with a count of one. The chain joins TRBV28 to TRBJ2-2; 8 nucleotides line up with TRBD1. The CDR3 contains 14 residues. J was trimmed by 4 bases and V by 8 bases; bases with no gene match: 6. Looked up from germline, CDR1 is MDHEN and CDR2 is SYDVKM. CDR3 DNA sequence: TGTGCCAGCCGGAGGACAGGGAGCACCGGGGAGCTGTTTTTT. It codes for CASRRTGSTGELFF.

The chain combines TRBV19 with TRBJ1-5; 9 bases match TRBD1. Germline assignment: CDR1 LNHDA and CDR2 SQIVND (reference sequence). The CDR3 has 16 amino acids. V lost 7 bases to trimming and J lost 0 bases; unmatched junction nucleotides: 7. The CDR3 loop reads CASMVGTGNSNQPQHF. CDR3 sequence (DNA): TGTGCCAGTATGGTCGGGACAGGGAATAGCAATCAGCCCCAGCATTTT.

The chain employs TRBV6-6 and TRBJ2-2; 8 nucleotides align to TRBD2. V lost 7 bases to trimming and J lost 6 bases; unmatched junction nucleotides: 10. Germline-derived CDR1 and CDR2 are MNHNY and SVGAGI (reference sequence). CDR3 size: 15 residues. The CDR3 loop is CASISGGKRAGELFF. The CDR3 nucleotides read TGTGCCAGCATCTCGGGGGGGAAACGAGCCGGGGAGCTGTTTTTT.

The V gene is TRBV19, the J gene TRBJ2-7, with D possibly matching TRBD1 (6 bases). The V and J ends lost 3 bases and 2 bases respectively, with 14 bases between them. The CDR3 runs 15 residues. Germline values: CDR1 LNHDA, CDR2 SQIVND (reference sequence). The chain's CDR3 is CASSIGDTPAYEQYF. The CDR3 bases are TGTGCCAGTAGTATTGGGGACACGCCCGCCTACGAGCAGTACTTC.

The CDR3 is CASSYSGAGRDGYTF. The CDR3 region has the DNA TGTGCCAGCAGTTACTCAGGGGCAGGAAGGGATGGCTACACCTTC. This chain connects TRBV6-5 to TRBJ1-2; a weak D match, TRBD1 (5 bases). Looked up from germline, CDR1 is MNHEY and CDR2 is SVGAGI. The ends were cut back, 0 bases at V and 6 bases at J, with 14 bases in the middle. This CDR3 is 15 amino acids long.

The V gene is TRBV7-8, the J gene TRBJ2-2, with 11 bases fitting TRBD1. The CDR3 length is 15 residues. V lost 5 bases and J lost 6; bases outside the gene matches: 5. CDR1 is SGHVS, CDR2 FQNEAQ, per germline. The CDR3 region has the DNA TGTGCCAGCAGCCCGGGGACAGGGGGGCCCGGGGAGCTGTTTTTT. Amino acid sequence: CASSPGTGGPGELFF.